The TCR beta chain under discussion was sequenced for a study of blood T cell repertoires in COVID-19. Background on the study: Donors in the United States, Italy and Spain gave samples during acute or convalescent COVID-19. The analysed material was cDNA or gDNA that came from T cells, B-cell-depleted T cells, or PBMCs.

The CDR3 covers 15 residues. Germline loops: CDR1 SGHTA, CDR2 FQGNSA. Trimming cost V 4 bases and J 4 bases; bases outside gene matches: 5. In this sample, this clone turned up once. Original analysis: Using reference gene primer amplification, nucleated cell counts were estimated. This table comes from immunoSEQ multiplex PCR, and its TCRdb copy is limited to in-frame clones, with some not included. Clonal size and the V and J genes are those of that table, whereas D and trimming came from the DNA. The profile shows over 200,000 clones, more than 70% of them singletons. This rearrangement joins TRBV7-2 to TRBJ2-1; 9 bases map to TRBD2. The source is a man aged 35-49 years with active or convalescent COVID-19. The sample taken for sequencing was peripheral blood. This CDR3 reads CASSWVAGEYNEQFF. The CDR3 bases are TGTGCCAGCAGCTGGGTAGCGGGGGAATACAATGAGCAGTTCTTC.